This TCR beta chain was sequenced during a study of T cells in tumors after PD-1 blockade. Overall study: During anti-PD-1 treatment, some patients continued daily vismodegib 150 mg. Peripheral blood samples averaged approximately 35,000 unique clonotypes and around 120,000 templates.

The CDR3 has 16 amino acids. Germline CDR1 is SGHRS and CDR2 is YFSETQ. Trimming at V came to 0 bases and at J to 6 bases, leaving 12 bases not matched to a gene. The protocol was immunoSEQ multiplex PCR, while the TCRdb copy is restricted to in-frame clones and leaves out a portion. There are roughly 48,000 clones in the sample; approximately 84% occur only once, and 4% to 5% lies in the top ten. Tumor or blood genomic DNA was sequenced, with inputs of roughly 550 ng to 6,500 ng. The clonotype comes from a human donor with basal cell carcinoma. Here the sequenced sample was PBMCs, taken before anti-PD-1 treatment. The chain couples TRBV5-1 to TRBJ2-7; TRBD1 aligns across 7 bases. The DNA for the CDR3 is TGCGCCAGCAGCTTGGCCTCAGGGGGACGCACTTTCGAGCAGTACTTC. It codes for CASSLASGGRTFEQYF.